The sequence of this T cell receptor beta chain was determined in a study of T cell repertoires in aging, cancer and after chemotherapy (dated 2019 in TCRdb). Study-level background: Six donor age groups were covered, ranging from 30 or younger up to 70 or older, and each group contained at least three individuals. Peripheral blood TCR beta repertoires from healthy donors and cancer patients were profiled to examine immunoaging and T cell reconstitution after chemotherapy. The complete dataset included around 9 million TCR reads. The cohort comprised around 220 cancer patients, 90 to 94 with hematological and approximately 120 with solid cancers, plus 95 healthy donors as a reference group. Control TCR repertoires from healthy donors were recorded across several months to years, and re-sampling revealed clear clonal overlap. On the study overall, not on this receptor specifically: Compared with age-matched healthy donors, untreated patients with hematological or solid cancers had significantly lower TCR diversity and higher clonality in blood. In healthy donors, the drop in TCR diversity with age came mainly from a loss of richness, whereas in cancer patients a loss of evenness also played a part. In both cancer cohorts, median generation probability rose over the chemotherapy interval, which suggests that the repertoire was reconstituted through rebound thymic output. The authors noted that the repertoire data do not allow conclusions about immunological memory after chemotherapy.

As for this clonotype: The target of this receptor is not known. No quality values exist for individual bases; no much larger clone is one base distant.

Rearranged TRB sequences spanning V, D and J segments were amplified by multiplex touch-down PCR using a mixed TRB-A/B primer pool. Illumina adapters and sample indices were attached to the amplicons in two consecutive PCR reactions using Phusion HS II polymerase. After gel purification with the NucleoSpin Gel and PCR Clean-up kit, the amplicons were checked using Qubit and an Agilent 2100 Bioanalyzer. Sequencing of libraries was carried out on an Illumina MiSeq in 600-cycle, single-indexed, paired-end runs. Per the authors' processing: MiXCR versions 2.12 and 3.0.5 were used to process the TRB sequences. Each unique CDR3 nucleotide sequence was treated as one clone, and only productive sequences with two or more reads were kept. The repertoire metrics were Shannon diversity, evenness, clonality (calculated as one minus evenness), and diversity profiles parameterized by alpha from 0 to 5. Generation probabilities of clones in paired pre- and post-chemotherapy samples were computed with the IGoR algorithm. TCRdb reran the public reads through fastp at Q25 and MiXCR, keeping productive beta chains. Merged by CDR3 protein, the rows form single entries marked with the most common genes and DNA. In this record, the V and J calls reflect TCRdb's handling and not the investigators' own analysis. The sample table records around 9,500 distinct CDR3 sequences; nearly 55% of these occur just once. The top ten clonotypes cover around 20% of the sample.

Instead of sorted cells or RNA, genomic DNA extracted from peripheral blood served as the source for amplifying TCR beta rearrangements. Sequencing was done on a sample of blood. This receptor was obtained from a human donor in good health.

The nucleotides are TGTGCCAGTAGTATCAGGTCTAGCGGGACAGAGACCCAGTACTTC. Its protein is CASSIRSSGTETQYF. The rearrangement joined TRBV19 to TRBJ2-5, with 9 central nucleotides matching TRBD2. Counted from cysteine to phenylalanine, this CDR3 has 15 amino acids. Left in the record is the CDR3 DNA by itself, 45 bases read in frame from the first base. Trimming accounts for 3 bases at V and 4 bases at J, while the number of junction bases matched to no gene is 6. CDR1 is given as LNHDA and CDR2 as SQIVND, both from the germline V gene (reference sequence).